Each of the 27 T cell receptor beta chains below was sequenced from the same sample in a study of T cell responses to AZD1222 COVID-19 vaccine (dated by TCRdb to about 2021). Library preparation used the immunoSEQ multiplex PCR assay. As stored in TCRdb, this immuneACCESS dataset retains in-frame rearrangements with V and J assigned. A fraction of the clones does not appear; measured against another copy, unresolved V genes explain less than half of the discrepancy, and the remainder lacks a known reason. This sample gives about 110,000 clones in total; roughly 89% of them show up just once. More than 2% of the sample belongs to the ten largest clones. The sample's time point label, decoded: about 28 days (+/-7) after the second vaccine dose. The specimen comprised peripheral blood, sampled 28 days after the second AZD1222 dose. The origin of the receptors is an adult who received the AZD1222 COVID-19 vaccine.

The CDR3 reads CASSPRGEIYEQYF. Written as DNA, the CDR3 is TGTGCCAGCAGCCCCAGAGGGGAGATCTACGAGCAGTACTTC. The V call is TRBV9, the J call TRBJ2-7; possibly TRBD1 or TRBD2 for D (5 bases each). This CDR3 has 14 residues. The V gene lost 4 bases and the J gene lost 3 bases, with 14 bases spanning the gap. Germline lookup yields CDR1 SGDLS and CDR2 YYNGEE.

The chain couples TRBV5-1 to TRBJ1-2; D is unclear. V was cut by 4 bases and J by 5 bases, with 15 bases left in between. CDR1 is SGHRS, CDR2 YFSETQ, per germline. This CDR3 is built from 14 residues. Here the CDR3 reads CASSPTGELYGYTF. The CDR3 DNA reads as TGCGCCAGCAGCCCGACGGGCGAGCTTTATGGCTACACCTTC.

The V and J genes are TRBV27 and TRBJ1-5, with D possibly TRBD1 on 6 matching bases. CDR1 is MNHEY and CDR2 is SMNVEV in the germline V gene (reference sequence). The CDR3 length is 16 residues. V was shortened by 3 bases and J by 1 base, with 13 bases between the two germline ends. CDR3 residues: CASSLQRGGSNQPQHF. The CDR3 nucleotides are TGTGCCAGCAGTTTGCAGAGGGGGGGCAGCAATCAGCCCCAGCATTTT.

V gene TRBV9 combines with J gene TRBJ2-1; TRBD2 might be the D (6 bases). The V gene's germline CDR1 is SGDLS and CDR2 YYNGEE. With 2 bases removed from V and 3 bases from J, the gap between germline ends came to 9 bases. The CDR3 sequence is 14 residues long. The CDR3 region has the DNA TGTGCCAGCAGCGTTAGCGGCTACTACAATGAGCAGTTCTTC. It is translated as CASSVSGYYNEQFF. Full variable domain (outside the CDR3, taken from reference TRBV9 and TRBJ2-1): DSGVTQTPKHLITATGQRVTLRCSPRSGDLSVYWYQQSLDQGLQFLIQYYNGEERAKGNILERFSAQQFPDLHSELNLSSLELGDSALYFCASSVSGYYNEQFFGPGTRLTVL.

This clone was seen once. The chain recombines TRBV5-4 with TRBJ1-1; D gene ambiguous. This CDR3 region has 12 residues. V lost 4 bases to trimming and J lost 0 bases, with 4 bases between them. Germline loops: CDR1 SGHNT, CDR2 YYREEE (reference sequence). CDR3 sequence: CASSTVNTEAFF. CDR3 DNA sequence: TGTGCCAGCAGCACCGTGAACACTGAAGCTTTCTTT.

This rearrangement joins TRBV5-5 to TRBJ2-5; TRBD1 aligns across 11 bases. Losses at the gene ends were 4 bases for V and 9 bases for J; bases not matched to a gene: 5. Germline CDR1 SGHKS, CDR2 YYEKEE (reference sequence). The CDR3 has 13 residues. CDR3 nucleotides: TGTGCCAGCAGCGCTGGACAGGGGGCGGCCCAGTACTTC. Amino acid sequence: CASSAGQGAAQYF.

The rearrangement uses TRBV2 and TRBJ2-2; 9 bases fit TRBD1. V lost 7 bases to trimming and J lost 4 bases; unmatched junction nucleotides: 4. The CDR3 consists of 14 residues. The germline gives CDR1 SNHLY, CDR2 FYNNEI. The CDR3 nucleotides read TGTGCCAGCATTCCGGACAGGGGCACCGGGGAGCTGTTTTTT. Its translation is CASIPDRGTGELFF.

This clone appeared a single time. V gene TRBV5-1 combines with J gene TRBJ1-6; possibly TRBD1 for D (5 bases). This CDR3 has 16 amino acids. The V gene's germline CDR1 is SGHRS and CDR2 YFSETQ. V was trimmed by 3 bases and J by 5 bases, leaving 15 bases between them. CDR3 nucleotides: TGCGCCAGCAGCTGGGACCTCCCAGAGAATAATTCACCCCTCCACTTT. It translates to CASSWDLPENNSPLHF.

The chain has TRBV5-8 and TRBJ2-7; D call uncertain. The CDR3 is made up of 15 amino acids. The V end was cut by 1 base, the J end by 2 bases, with 13 bases between. Germline lookup yields CDR1 SGHTS and CDR2 YDEGEE. Here the CDR3 reads CASSLIRLGTYEQYF. The CDR3 DNA follows: TGTGCCAGCAGCTTGATAAGACTTGGTACCTACGAGCAGTACTTC.

The rearrangement joins TRBV10-3 to TRBJ2-5, with D perhaps TRBD1 (6 bases). This CDR3 has 15 amino acids. The germline V gene has CDR1 ENHRY and CDR2 SYGVKD. V lost 3 bases, J lost 4 bases, and 15 bases lay in between. The CDR3: CAISDKFGRGETQYF. Written as DNA, the CDR3 is TGTGCCATCAGTGATAAGTTTGGCAGGGGAGAGACCCAGTACTTC.

This sequence joins TRBV6-5 and TRBJ1-1; the D gene is possibly TRBD1 (5 bases). With 0 bases removed from V and 1 base from J, the gap between germline ends came to 12 bases. CDR3 length equals 16 residues. Per germline, CDR1 MNHEY and CDR2 SVGAGI. The CDR3 here is CASSYSIAGTNTEAFF. The DNA of the CDR3 is TGTGCCAGCAGTTACTCGATCGCCGGGACGAACACTGAAGCTTTCTTT.

This clone showed up just once. The chain employs TRBV23-1 and TRBJ1-2; 10 nucleotides line up with TRBD1. TRBV23-1 is filed as an ORF, its function uncertain. The junction had 4 bases not matched to a gene; V was cut back by 2 bases and J by 4 bases. The CDR3 sequence is 15 residues long. CDR3 DNA: TGCGCCAGCAGTCAACCGGGACAGGGGTTCTATGGCTACACCTTC. Translation: CASSQPGQGFYGYTF.

This rearrangement joins TRBV2 to TRBJ2-2; tentative D call: TRBD2 (5 bases). The CDR3 totals 16 residues. V lost 3 bases, J lost 6 bases, and 17 bases lay in between. Germline assignment: CDR1 SNHLY and CDR2 FYNNEI. CDR3 sequence: CASSEDSAYVAGELFF. The CDR3 region has the DNA TGTGCCAGCAGTGAGGACTCTGCGTATGTGGCCGGGGAGCTGTTTTTT.

V usage is TRBV28 and J usage is TRBJ1-3; no firm D call. Trimming removed 6 bases from V and 2 bases from J, with 14 bases in between. CDR1 is MDHEN and CDR2 is SYDVKM in the germline V gene. This CDR3 comprises 15 residues. CDR3 protein: CASSLLLTPGNTIYF. In nucleotides, the CDR3 is TGTGCCAGCAGCCTCCTTTTAACCCCTGGAAACACCATATATTTT.

The rearrangement joins TRBV19 to TRBJ2-7; TRBD1 matches 7 bases. V trimming: 3 bases; J trimming: 2 bases; junction bases outside the gene matches: 13. Per the germline V gene, CDR1 is LNHDA and CDR2 is SQIVND (reference sequence). The length of the CDR3 is 17 residues. This chain's CDR3 is CASSIRGDRANPYEQYF. The DNA of the CDR3 is TGTGCCAGTAGTATTAGGGGCGACAGGGCAAATCCCTACGAGCAGTACTTC.

The genes are TRBV30 and TRBJ2-7; 9 bases are a match to TRBD1. With V trimmed by 8 bases and J by 1 base, 6 bases remained unmatched. The CDR3 runs 13 residues. The germline gives CDR1 GTSNPN, CDR2 SVGIG (reference sequence). The CDR3 loop is CAGRDRVSYEQYF. CDR3 in DNA: TGTGCCGGCCGGGACAGGGTGTCCTACGAGCAGTACTTC.

The V and J genes are TRBV4-2 and TRBJ2-1; 10 positions match TRBD1. The junction had 6 bases not matched to a gene; V was cut back by 8 bases and J by 5 bases. CDR3 length equals 14 residues. Per germline, CDR1 LGHNA and CDR2 YNFKEQ. CDR3 sequence reads: CASRSGTGDNEQFF. The CDR3 region has the DNA TGTGCCAGCCGATCCGGGACAGGGGACAATGAGCAGTTCTTC.

The chain combines TRBV29-1 with TRBJ1-4; D is ambiguous. The CDR3 has 14 amino acids. Germline V gene sequence: CDR1 SQVTM, CDR2 ANQGSEA. V was clipped by 6 bases and J by 7 bases, with 18 bases between them. The CDR3: CSVRFGRSPEKLFF. Written as DNA, the CDR3 is TGCAGCGTGCGTTTTGGGCGCAGCCCTGAAAAACTGTTTTTT.

The chain employs TRBV29-1 and TRBJ1-3, with D unclear. The CDR3 is 13 residues long. Germline values: CDR1 SQVTM, CDR2 ANQGSEA. Trimming shortened V by 5 bases and J by 3 bases, and 11 bases separated the two germline ends. The CDR3 nucleotides are TGCAGCGTTTTGGAGCAGAATGGAAACACCATATATTTT. Translated, it gives CSVLEQNGNTIYF.

The CDR3 reads CASSQAEHSPLHF. CDR3 bases: TGTGCCAGCAGCCAAGCGGAGCATTCACCCCTCCACTTT. This chain links TRBV3-1 (or the pseudogene TRBV3-2) with TRBJ1-6; D not certain. The CDR3 extends over 13 amino acids. The germline V gene has CDR1 LGHDT and CDR2 YNNKEL (reference sequence). V was clipped by 1 base and J by 8 bases, with 6 bases between them.

This clone was detected only once. The V and J genes are TRBV6-2 or TRBV6-3 and TRBJ2-1, with D perhaps TRBD2 (5 bases). The CDR3 extends over 13 amino acids. Germline CDR1 MNHEY, CDR2 SVGEGT. V gave up 4 bases and J gave up 5 bases, with 9 bases separating them. This CDR3 reads CASSSPTNNEQFF. In DNA form, the CDR3 reads TGTGCCAGCAGTTCCCCGACTAACAATGAGCAGTTCTTC.

CDR3 sequence reads: CASTMVQGGQGIRPQHF. The CDR3 DNA is TGTGCCAGCACCATGGTTCAGGGGGGACAGGGAATTCGGCCCCAGCATTTT. The gene calls are TRBV28 and TRBJ1-5, with 9 positions matching TRBD1. The germline V gene has CDR1 MDHEN and CDR2 SYDVKM. The CDR3 is 17 amino acids. The V and J ends lost 7 bases and 9 bases, in that order; junction bases with no gene match: 19.

The V call is TRBV12-3 or TRBV12-4, the J call TRBJ2-7; D not certain. CDR3 length equals 13 residues. V was shortened by 3 bases and J by 6 bases, with 12 bases between the two germline ends. For the CDR3, the DNA is TGTGCCAGCAGTTTTTACAGCCCCGCCGAGCAGTACTTC. It translates to CASSFYSPAEQYF.

The CDR3: CASSPRQGISSGNTIYF. The CDR3 DNA follows: TGTGCCAGCAGCCCTCGACAGGGAATAAGCTCTGGAAACACCATATATTTT. V and J are TRBV7-2 and TRBJ1-3; 7 bases are a match to TRBD1. Germline V gives CDR1 SGHTA, CDR2 FQGNSA. The CDR3 runs to 17 residues. With V trimmed by 5 bases and J by 0 bases, 10 bases remained unmatched. The entire variable domain, with the rest obtained from reference TRBV7-2 and TRBJ1-3, is as follows: GAGVSQSPSNKVTEKGKDVELRCDPISGHTALYWYRQSLGQGLEFLIYFQGNSAPDKSGLPSDRFSAERTGGSVSTLTIQRTQQEDSAVYLCASSPRQGISSGNTIYFGEGSWLTVV.

The chain combines TRBV6-6 with TRBJ1-6; 9 positions agree with TRBD1. The CDR3 has 15 residues. Losses at the gene ends were 2 bases for V and 9 bases for J; bases not matched to a gene: 5. CDR1 and CDR2 from the germline V gene are MNHNY and SVGAGI (reference sequence). The CDR3 region is CASSYPGQGSSPLHF. CDR3 nucleotide sequence: TGTGCCAGCAGTTACCCGGGACAGGGTTCTTCACCCCTCCACTTT.

The genes are TRBV7-3 and TRBJ2-1; TRBD2 matches at 12 bases. Germline V CDR1 and CDR2: SGHTA, FQGTGA. The CDR3 covers 15 residues. V was pared by 5 bases and J by 10 bases, with 9 bases of the junction left unmatched. Here the CDR3 reads CASSRPGLAGGEQFF. In nucleotides, the CDR3 is TGTGCCAGCAGCCGCCCGGGACTAGCGGGTGGCGAGCAGTTCTTC.

The chain combines TRBV18 with TRBJ1-4, with D perhaps TRBD1 (5 bases). The CDR3 is made up of 16 amino acids. Trimming took 4 bases from V and 3 from J, leaving 15 bases between them. Germline CDR1 and CDR2: KGHSH and LQKENI. CDR3 coding DNA: TGTGCCAGCTCACTCGGCCGGGGCTCGGCTAATGAAAAACTGTTTTTT. This encodes CASSLGRGSANEKLFF.